This T cell receptor beta chain was obtained from a study of T cells expressing NK-cell markers. The germline CDR1 and CDR2 sequences are SGHRS and YFSETQ. The CDR3 covers 14 residues. One entry per CDR3 protein, without DNA, is what TCRdb gives after re-calling the 5' RACE reads. In total, the table holds about 260,000 distinct CDR3 sequences. The sequence derives from a woman aged 18 to 75 in good health. The chain combines TRBV5-1 with TRBJ1-5; the TCRdb D gene call, TRBD1, has no DNA to confirm it. Sequencing was carried out using blood T cells: a sorted CD56 or NKG2C T cell subset, CD4+ or CD8+ T cells, or bulk PBMC T cells (not recorded which). This CDR3 is CASSYDRGNQPQHF.